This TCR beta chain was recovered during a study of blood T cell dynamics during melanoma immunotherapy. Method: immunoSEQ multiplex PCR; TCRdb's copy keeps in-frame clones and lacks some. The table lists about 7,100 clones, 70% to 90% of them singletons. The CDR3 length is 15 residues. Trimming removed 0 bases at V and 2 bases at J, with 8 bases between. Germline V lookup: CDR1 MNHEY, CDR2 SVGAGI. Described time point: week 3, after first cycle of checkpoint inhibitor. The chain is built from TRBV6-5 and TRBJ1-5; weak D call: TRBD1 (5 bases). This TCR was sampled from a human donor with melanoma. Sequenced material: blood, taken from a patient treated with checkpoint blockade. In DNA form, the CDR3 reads TGTGCCAGCAGTTACTCGGGGGAGGGCAATCAGCCCCAGCATTTT. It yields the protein CASSYSGEGNQPQHF.